This T cell receptor beta chain comes out of a study of T cell changes during pregnancy in multiple sclerosis. The CDR3 loop spans 12 amino acids. Germline trimming cut 7 bases from V and 6 bases from J; bases unmatched to any gene: 7. CDR1 is SQVTM and CDR2 is ANQGSEA in the germline V gene. Assay used: immunoSEQ multiplex PCR; TCRdb lists only in-frame clones, some missing. The data hold just over 55,000 clones, with approximately 90% observed a single time. This specimen was peripheral blood, taken after pregnancy. V and J are TRBV29-1 and TRBJ2-7; TRBD1 agrees at 9 bases. This receptor was obtained from a female donor in good health, enrolled as a control in a pregnancy study. The CDR3 sequence: CSATQGATEQYF. CDR3 in DNA: TGCAGCGCGACACAGGGGGCGACCGAGCAGTACTTC.